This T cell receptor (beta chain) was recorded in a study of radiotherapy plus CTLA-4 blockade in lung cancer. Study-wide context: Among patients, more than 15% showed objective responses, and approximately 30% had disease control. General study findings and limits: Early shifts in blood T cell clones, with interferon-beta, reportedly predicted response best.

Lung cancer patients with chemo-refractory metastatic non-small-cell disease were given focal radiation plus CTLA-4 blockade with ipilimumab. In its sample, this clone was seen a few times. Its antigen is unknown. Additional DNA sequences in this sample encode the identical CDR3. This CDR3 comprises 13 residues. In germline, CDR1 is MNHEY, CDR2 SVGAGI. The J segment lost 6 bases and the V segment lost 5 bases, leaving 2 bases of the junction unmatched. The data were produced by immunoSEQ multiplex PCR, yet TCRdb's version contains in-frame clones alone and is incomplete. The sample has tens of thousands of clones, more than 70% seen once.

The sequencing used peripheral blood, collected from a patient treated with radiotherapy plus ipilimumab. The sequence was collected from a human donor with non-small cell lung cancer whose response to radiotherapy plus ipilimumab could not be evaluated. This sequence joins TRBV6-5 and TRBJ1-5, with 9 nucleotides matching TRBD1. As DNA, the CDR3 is TGTGCCAGCAGTACAGGGGGCGGTCAGCCCCAGCATTTT. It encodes CASSTGGGQPQHF.